The entry that follows covers one T cell receptor beta chain sequence. Its antigen is unknown. Generated by immunoSEQ multiplex PCR, the TCRdb table keeps only in-frame clones and is missing some. The data show roughly 90,000 clones, around nine tenths seen once. The data derive from a study of OX40 agonist ivuxolimab in advanced cancers. Study as a whole: The dose-escalation cohort had hepatocellular carcinoma, melanoma, renal cell or head and neck cancer. A male proportion of 82.7% was recorded, with mean age about 62 years and range about 20 to 90. Study-wide results and caveats: Partial responders dosed at 0.1-3.0 mg/kg displayed clonal expansion ranking among the lowest. On average, CD8+ T cells had more expanded clones than CD4+.

CDR1 and CDR2 from the germline V gene are SGHNT and YYREEE (reference sequence). V shed 2 bases and J 0 bases; nucleotides not matched to a gene: 2. This CDR3 has 15 residues. The gene calls are TRBV5-4 and TRBJ2-5, with 9 bases identical to TRBD1. The sequence was obtained from an adult with an advanced solid tumor such as melanoma, head and neck, liver or kidney cancer. The sample was CD4+ or CD8+ T cells sorted from blood, taken in a trial of the OX40 agonist ivuxolimab. This CDR3 reads CASSLRQGDQETQYF. The CDR3 DNA follows: TGTGCCAGCAGCTTAAGACAGGGGGACCAAGAGACCCAGTACTTC.